A selection of T cell receptor beta chains follows, all from one sample in a study of OX40 agonist ivuxolimab in advanced cancers. The data were produced by immunoSEQ multiplex PCR, yet TCRdb's version contains in-frame clones alone and is incomplete. The data show over 80,000 clones, with approximately 90% seen just once and around 1.1% held by the top ten. Sequences were derived from CD4+ or CD8+ T cells sorted from blood, sampled in a trial of the OX40 agonist ivuxolimab. These receptors originate from an adult with an advanced solid tumor such as melanoma, head and neck, liver or kidney cancer. Each CDR3 is given with its conserved first and last residue. Each record gives: clone size, D gene, V gene, J gene, CDR3 protein, CDR3 DNA. D genes are given only for firm matches. Size is stated for part of the rows, as once, few or many counts, or as a class when the clone is expanded.

NA	NA	TRBV10-3	TRBJ1-3	CAISESRSSTGNTIYF	TGTGCCATCAGTGAGTCCCGGTCTAGCACTGGAAACACCATATATTTT
NA	TRBD2	TRBV6-6	TRBJ2-3	CASRETSGSPDTQYF	TGTGCCAGCAGAGAAACTAGCGGGAGTCCAGATACGCAGTATTTT
NA	TRBD1	TRBV13	TRBJ1-2	CASSLGGQGRFGYTF	TGTGCCAGCAGCTTGGGGGGACAGGGAAGGTTCGGCTACACCTTC
NA	TRBD1	TRBV12-5	TRBJ1-1	CASAVQGAGGTEAFF	TGTGCTAGTGCCGTACAGGGGGCAGGAGGTACTGAAGCTTTCTTT
NA	NA	TRBV5-4	TRBJ1-2	CASSSTGTSYGYTF	TGTGCCAGCAGTTCAACCGGGACAAGCTATGGCTACACCTTC
NA	TRBD1	TRBV7-8	TRBJ1-2	CASSLGGQGLYGYTF	TGTGCCAGCAGCTTAGGTGGACAGGGCCTCTATGGCTACACCTTC
NA	TRBD2	TRBV2	TRBJ2-2	CASSGVAGGPGELFF	TGTGCCAGCAGTGGTGTAGCGGGAGGGCCCGGGGAGCTGTTTTTT
NA	NA	TRBV5-1	TRBJ1-4	CASSLDTPGEKLFF	TGCGCCAGCAGCTTGGACACACCTGGTGAAAAACTGTTTTTT
once	NA	TRBV10-2	TRBJ2-7	CASSRGGGSYEQYF	TGCGCCAGCAGTCGAGGGGGTGGCTCCTACGAGCAGTACTTC
NA	TRBD2	TRBV29-1	TRBJ2-1	CSVEGGLAGTGSNEQFF	TGCAGCGTTGAAGGCGGACTAGCGGGCACTGGTTCGAATGAGCAGTTCTTC
NA	NA	TRBV18	TRBJ1-1	CASSPRTTQNTEAFF	TGTGCCAGCTCACCACGGACAACGCAGAACACTGAAGCTTTCTTT
once	TRBD1	TRBV9	TRBJ2-7	CASSVVRGQGVYEQYF	TGTGCCAGCAGCGTAGTACGCGGGCAGGGGGTGTACGAGCAGTACTTC
few	NA	TRBV7-8	TRBJ1-2	CASSLSTGYGYTF	TGTGCCAGCAGCTTATCCACAGGGTATGGCTACACCTTC
NA	NA	TRBV29-1	TRBJ2-7	CSVEVLEKSEQYF	TGCAGCGTTGAGGTACTCGAAAAGTCCGAGCAGTACTTC
NA	TRBD2	TRBV7-2	TRBJ2-7	CASSPQGLAERSSYEQYF	TGTGCCAGCAGCCCGCAAGGACTAGCGGAGAGGAGCTCCTACGAGCAGTACTTC
NA	TRBD2	TRBV4-2	TRBJ2-2	CASSQNSGTSGRAKGMLELFF	TGTGCCAGCAGCCAGAACTCCGGGACTAGCGGGAGGGCCAAGGGGATGTTGGAGCTGTTTTTT
NA	NA	TRBV5-8	TRBJ1-3	CASRQVPGNTIYF	TGTGCCAGCAGACAGGTCCCTGGAAACACCATATATTTT
NA	TRBD1	TRBV5-1	TRBJ1-1	CASSSQGAGNTEAFF	TGCGCCAGCAGCTCACAGGGGGCAGGGAACACTGAAGCTTTCTTT
NA	TRBD1	TRBV27	TRBJ2-1	CASSFPGQVQEQFF	TGTGCCAGCAGTTTTCCCGGACAGGTTCAGGAGCAGTTCTTC
NA	TRBD2	TRBV7-2	TRBJ2-3	CASSPLAGGTDTQYF	TGTGCCAGCAGCCCGTTAGCGGGAGGGACAGATACGCAGTATTTT
NA	NA	TRBV5-1	TRBJ2-2	CASSLRDLNTGELFF	TGCGCCAGCAGCCTGCGGGACTTGAACACCGGGGAGCTGTTTTTT
NA	TRBD1	TRBV6-5	TRBJ1-2	CASSYSQTGDGYTF	TGTGCCAGCAGTTACTCTCAAACAGGGGACGGCTACACCTTC
NA	TRBD1	TRBV14	TRBJ2-3	CASSQSPPTGGTDTQYF	TGTGCCAGCAGCCAAAGTCCCCCGACAGGGGGCACAGATACGCAGTATTTT
NA	NA	TRBV20-1	TRBJ2-2	CSAARDGELFF	TGCAGTGCCGCGCGCGACGGGGAGCTGTTTTTT
NA	TRBD1	TRBV6-6	TRBJ1-4	CASRTGGVREKLFF	TGTGCCAGCAGAACAGGGGGCGTGAGGGAAAAACTGTTTTTT
NA	NA	TRBV10-2	TRBJ1-2	CASSFGTFNYGYTF	TGCGCCAGCAGTTTTGGGACCTTTAACTATGGCTACACCTTC
NA	NA	TRBV7-2	TRBJ2-2	CASSLTGNTGELFF	TGTGCCAGCAGCTTGACGGGCAACACCGGGGAGCTGTTTTTT
NA	NA	TRBV19	TRBJ2-1	CASASGGHSYNEQFF	TGTGCCAGTGCCTCGGGCGGACATTCCTACAATGAGCAGTTCTTC
NA	NA	TRBV28	TRBJ2-7	CASSSETLSYEQYF	TGTGCCAGCAGTTCTGAGACCCTCTCCTACGAGCAGTACTTC
NA	NA	TRBV18	TRBJ2-1	CASSPRTAQGQFF	TGTGCCAGCTCACCAAGGACAGCCCAAGGGCAGTTCTTC
NA	NA	TRBV11-3	TRBJ2-3	CASSLDGTSTDTQYF	TGTGCCAGCAGCTTAGATGGAACTAGCACAGATACGCAGTATTTT
NA	TRBD1	TRBV6-5	TRBJ2-7	CASRRGDRGNYEQYF	TGTGCCAGCCGGCGTGGGGACAGGGGGAATTACGAGCAGTACTTC
NA	NA	TRBV28	TRBJ1-5	CASSPLGGSNQPQHF	TGTGCCAGCAGTCCCCTCGGAGGTAGCAATCAGCCCCAGCATTTT
NA	NA	TRBV29-1	TRBJ2-1	CSVGNDIYSYNEQFF	TGCAGCGTTGGGAATGACATCTACTCCTACAATGAGCAGTTCTTC
NA	NA	TRBV18	TRBJ2-7	CASSPPGYEQYF	TGTGCCAGCTCACCACCGGGTTACGAGCAGTACTTC
once	NA	TRBV7-6	TRBJ2-5	CASSSRQGTQYF	TGTGCCAGCAGCTCCCGGCAAGGGACCCAGTACTTC
NA	TRBD2	TRBV7-6	TRBJ2-1	CASSFLSGRANNEQFF	TGTGCCAGCAGCTTCCTTAGCGGGAGGGCCAACAATGAGCAGTTCTTC
NA	NA	TRBV20-1	TRBJ2-7	CSAREGPEQYF	TGCAGTGCTAGAGAGGGGCCCGAGCAGTACTTC
NA	NA	TRBV4-1	TRBJ2-5	CASSQVALTVQETQYF	TGCGCCAGCAGCCAAGTAGCCCTGACAGTCCAAGAGACCCAGTACTTC
NA	TRBD2	TRBV15	TRBJ2-1	CATSMTSGSSYNEQFF	TGTGCCACCAGCATGACTAGCGGGAGCTCCTACAATGAGCAGTTCTTC
NA	TRBD1	TRBV28	TRBJ2-7	CASKPSKGQGDYEQYF	TGTGCCAGCAAACCCTCCAAGGGACAGGGTGACTACGAGCAGTACTTC
NA	NA	TRBV2	TRBJ1-1	CASSEAQGRNTEAFF	TGTGCCAGCAGTGAGGCCCAGGGTCGGAACACTGAAGCTTTCTTT
NA	NA	TRBV5-1	TRBJ2-3	CASSLGGRANTDTQYF	TGCGCCAGCAGCTTGGGGGGCAGGGCCAACACAGATACGCAGTATTTT
NA	NA	TRBV6-1	TRBJ1-2	CASSEGGGAGGYTF	TGTGCCAGCAGTGAAGGGGGGGGCGCGGGTGGCTACACCTTC
NA	TRBD1	TRBV25-1	TRBJ1-1	CASSLQGAGTEAFF	TGTGCCAGCAGTCTACAGGGGGCCGGCACTGAAGCTTTCTTT
NA	NA	TRBV21-1	TRBJ1-1	CASRNRGGAKTEAFF	TGTGCCAGCAGAAATAGGGGGGGGGCGAAGACTGAAGCTTTCTTT
NA	NA	TRBV21-1	TRBJ2-3	CASSPGQGADTQYF	TGTGCCAGCAGCCCTGGTCAGGGCGCAGATACGCAGTATTTT
NA	NA	TRBV28	TRBJ2-1	CASSTSQGGTYNEQFF	TGTGCCAGCAGTACTTCACAGGGAGGAACCTACAATGAGCAGTTCTTC
NA	NA	TRBV9	TRBJ1-4	CASSTSTGANEKLFF	TGTGCCAGCAGTACGTCCACCGGGGCTAATGAAAAACTGTTTTTT